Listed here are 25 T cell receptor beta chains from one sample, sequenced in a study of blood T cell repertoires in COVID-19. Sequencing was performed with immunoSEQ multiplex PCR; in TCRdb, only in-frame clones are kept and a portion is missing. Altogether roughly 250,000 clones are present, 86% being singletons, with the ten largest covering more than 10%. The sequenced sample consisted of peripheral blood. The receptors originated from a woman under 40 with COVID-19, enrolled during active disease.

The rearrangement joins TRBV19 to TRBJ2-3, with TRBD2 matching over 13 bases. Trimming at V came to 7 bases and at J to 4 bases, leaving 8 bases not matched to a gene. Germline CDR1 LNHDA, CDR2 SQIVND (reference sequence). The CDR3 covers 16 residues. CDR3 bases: TGTGCCAGTAAACGGACTAGCGGGGGTCGACCAGATACGCAGTATTTT. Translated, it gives CASKRTSGGRPDTQYF.

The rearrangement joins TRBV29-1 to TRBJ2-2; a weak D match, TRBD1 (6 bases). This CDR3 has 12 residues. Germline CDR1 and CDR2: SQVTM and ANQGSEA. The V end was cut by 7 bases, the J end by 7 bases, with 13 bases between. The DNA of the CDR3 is TGCAGCGCCAACAGGGCCCACGGGGAGCTGTTTTTT. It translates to CSANRAHGELFF.

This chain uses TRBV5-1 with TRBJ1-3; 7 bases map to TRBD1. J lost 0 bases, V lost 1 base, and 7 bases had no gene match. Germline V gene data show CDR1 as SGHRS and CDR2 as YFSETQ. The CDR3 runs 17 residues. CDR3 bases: TGCGCCAGCAGCTTGAGGATAGGGGGCTTCTCTGGAAACACCATATATTTT. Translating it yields CASSLRIGGFSGNTIYF.

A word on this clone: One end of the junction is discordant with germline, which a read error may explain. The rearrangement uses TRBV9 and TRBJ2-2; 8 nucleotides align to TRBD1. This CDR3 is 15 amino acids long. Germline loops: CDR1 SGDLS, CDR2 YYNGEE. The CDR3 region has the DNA TGTGCCAGCAGCGGGACAGGGACGAAAACCGGGGAGCTGTTTTTT. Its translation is CASSGTGTKTGELFF.

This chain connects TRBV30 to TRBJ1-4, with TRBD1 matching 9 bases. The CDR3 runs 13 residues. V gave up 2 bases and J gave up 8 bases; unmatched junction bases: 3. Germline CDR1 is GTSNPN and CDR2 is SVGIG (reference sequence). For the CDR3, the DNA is TGTGCCTGGAGTCAGGGACAGGGAGAAAAACTGTTTTTT. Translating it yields CAWSQGQGEKLFF.

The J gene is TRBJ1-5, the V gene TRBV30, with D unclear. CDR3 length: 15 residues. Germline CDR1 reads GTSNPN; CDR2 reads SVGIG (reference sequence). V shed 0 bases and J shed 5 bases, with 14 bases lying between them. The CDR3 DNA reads TGTGCCTGGAGTGTTGGTACAGATCTATATCAGCCCCAGCATTTT. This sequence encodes CAWSVGTDLYQPQHF.

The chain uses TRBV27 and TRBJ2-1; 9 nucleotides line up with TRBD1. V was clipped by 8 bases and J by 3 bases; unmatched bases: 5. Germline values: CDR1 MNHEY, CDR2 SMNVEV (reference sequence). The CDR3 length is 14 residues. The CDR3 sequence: CASRDRGIYNEQFF. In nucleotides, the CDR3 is TGTGCCAGCCGTGACAGGGGGATCTACAATGAGCAGTTCTTC.

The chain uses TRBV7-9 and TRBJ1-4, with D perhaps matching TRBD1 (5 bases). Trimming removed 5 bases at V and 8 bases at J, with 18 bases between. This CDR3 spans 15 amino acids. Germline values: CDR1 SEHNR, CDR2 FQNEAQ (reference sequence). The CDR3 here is CASSPTLGGEEKLFF. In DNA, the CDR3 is TGTGCCAGCAGCCCAACCTTGGGGGGGGAAGAAAAACTGTTTTTT.

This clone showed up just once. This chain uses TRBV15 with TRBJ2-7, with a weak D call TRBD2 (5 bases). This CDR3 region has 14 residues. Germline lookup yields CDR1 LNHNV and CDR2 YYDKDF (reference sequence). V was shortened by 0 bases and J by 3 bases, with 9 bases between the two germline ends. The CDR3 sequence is CATSRDRDDYEQYF. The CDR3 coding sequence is TGTGCCACCAGCAGAGATCGGGATGACTACGAGCAGTACTTC. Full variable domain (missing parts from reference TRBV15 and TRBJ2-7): DAMVIQNPRYQVTQFGKPVTLSCSQTLNHNVMYWYQQKSSQAPKLLFHYYDKDFNNEADTPDNFQSRRPNTSFCFLDIRSPGLGDTAMYLCATSRDRDDYEQYFGPGTRLTVT.

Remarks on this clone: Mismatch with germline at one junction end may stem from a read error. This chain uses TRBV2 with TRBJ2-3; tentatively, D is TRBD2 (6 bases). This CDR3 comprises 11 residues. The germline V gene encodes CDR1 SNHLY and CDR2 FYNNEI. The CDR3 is CASSVWREGDF. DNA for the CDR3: TGTGCCAGCTCCGTTTGGCGGGAAGGGGATTTT.

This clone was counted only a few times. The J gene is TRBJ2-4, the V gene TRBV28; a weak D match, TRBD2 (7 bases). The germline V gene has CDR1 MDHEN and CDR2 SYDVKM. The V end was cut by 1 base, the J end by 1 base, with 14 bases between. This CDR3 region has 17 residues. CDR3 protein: CASSLSGGALAKNIQYF. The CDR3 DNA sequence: TGTGCCAGCAGTTTATCGGGGGGCGCTCTTGCCAAAAACATTCAGTACTTC.

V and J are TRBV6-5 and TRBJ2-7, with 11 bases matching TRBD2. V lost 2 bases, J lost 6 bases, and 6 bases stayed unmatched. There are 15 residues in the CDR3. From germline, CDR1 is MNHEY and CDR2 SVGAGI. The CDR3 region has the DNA TGTGCCAGCAGTTACACTAGCGGGGGCCCGGGCGAGCAGTACTTC. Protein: CASSYTSGGPGEQYF.

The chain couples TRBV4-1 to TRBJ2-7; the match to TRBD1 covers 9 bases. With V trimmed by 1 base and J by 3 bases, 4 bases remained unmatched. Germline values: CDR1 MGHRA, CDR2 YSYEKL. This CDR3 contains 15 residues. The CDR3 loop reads CASSQGTGVGYEQYF. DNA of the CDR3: TGCGCCAGCAGCCAAGGGACAGGGGTTGGCTACGAGCAGTACTTC.

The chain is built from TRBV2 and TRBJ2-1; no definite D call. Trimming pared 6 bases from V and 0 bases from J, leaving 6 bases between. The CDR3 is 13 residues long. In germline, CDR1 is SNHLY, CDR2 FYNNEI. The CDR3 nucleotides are TGTGCCAGCAGACCGCGCTCCTACAATGAGCAGTTCTTC. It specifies CASRPRSYNEQFF. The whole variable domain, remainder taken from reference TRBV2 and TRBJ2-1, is EPEVTQTPSHQVTQMGQEVILRCVPISNHLYFYWYRQILGQKVEFLVSFYNNEISEKSEIFDDQFSVERPDGSNFTLKIRSTKLEDSAMYFCASRPRSYNEQFFGPGTRLTVL.

As DNA, the CDR3 is TGTGCCAGCAGTGACAGGGGTTTAGAGACCCAGTACTTC. Translation gives CASSDRGLETQYF. The chain links TRBV2 to TRBJ2-5; D is perhaps TRBD1 (6 bases). The V and J ends lost 3 bases and 4 bases respectively, with 9 bases between them. In germline, CDR1 is SNHLY, CDR2 FYNNEI. The CDR3 consists of 13 residues.

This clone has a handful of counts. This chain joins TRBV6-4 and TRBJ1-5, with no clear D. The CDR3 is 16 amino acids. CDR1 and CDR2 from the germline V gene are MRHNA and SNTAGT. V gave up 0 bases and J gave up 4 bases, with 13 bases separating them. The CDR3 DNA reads TGTGCCAGCAGTGACTCGAAACCCGGTCTTAATCAGCCCCAGCATTTT. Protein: CASSDSKPGLNQPQHF.

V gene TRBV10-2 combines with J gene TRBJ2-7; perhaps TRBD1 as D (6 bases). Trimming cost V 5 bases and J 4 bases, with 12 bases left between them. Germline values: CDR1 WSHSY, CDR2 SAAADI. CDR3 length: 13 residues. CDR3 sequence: CASSWTEEYEQYF. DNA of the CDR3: TGCGCCAGCAGTTGGACAGAAGAATACGAGCAGTACTTC.

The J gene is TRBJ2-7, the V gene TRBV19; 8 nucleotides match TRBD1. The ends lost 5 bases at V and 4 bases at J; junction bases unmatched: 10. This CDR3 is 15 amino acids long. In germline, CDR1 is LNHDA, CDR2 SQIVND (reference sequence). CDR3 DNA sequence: TGTGCCAGTAGTTGGGCCACCGGGACAGGATACGAGCAGTACTTC. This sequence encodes CASSWATGTGYEQYF.

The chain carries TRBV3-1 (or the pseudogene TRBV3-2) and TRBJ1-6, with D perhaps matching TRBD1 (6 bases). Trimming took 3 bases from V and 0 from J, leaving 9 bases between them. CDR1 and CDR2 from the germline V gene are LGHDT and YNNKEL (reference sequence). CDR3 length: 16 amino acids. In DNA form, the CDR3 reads TGTGCCAGCAGCCACGACAGGAGCTCCTATAATTCACCCCTCCACTTT. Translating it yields CASSHDRSSYNSPLHF.

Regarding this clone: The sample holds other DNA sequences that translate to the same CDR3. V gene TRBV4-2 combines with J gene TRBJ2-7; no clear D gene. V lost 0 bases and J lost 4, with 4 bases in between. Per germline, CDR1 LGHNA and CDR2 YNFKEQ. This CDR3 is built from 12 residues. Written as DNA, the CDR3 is TGTGCCAGCAGCCAAGATTCATACGAGCAGTACTTC. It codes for CASSQDSYEQYF.

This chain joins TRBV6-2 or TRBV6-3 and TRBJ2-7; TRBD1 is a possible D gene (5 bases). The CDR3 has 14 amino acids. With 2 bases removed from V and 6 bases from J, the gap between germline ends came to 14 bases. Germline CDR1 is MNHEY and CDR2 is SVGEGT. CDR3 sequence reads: CASSYGQGRREQYF. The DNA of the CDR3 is TGTGCCAGCAGTTACGGGCAGGGCCGTCGCGAGCAGTACTTC.

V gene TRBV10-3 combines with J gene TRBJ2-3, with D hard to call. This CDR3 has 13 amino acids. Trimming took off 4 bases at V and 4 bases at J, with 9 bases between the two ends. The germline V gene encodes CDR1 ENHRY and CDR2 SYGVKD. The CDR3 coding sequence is TGTGCCATCAGTGTTACAGATGCAGATACGCAGTATTTT. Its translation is CAISVTDADTQYF.

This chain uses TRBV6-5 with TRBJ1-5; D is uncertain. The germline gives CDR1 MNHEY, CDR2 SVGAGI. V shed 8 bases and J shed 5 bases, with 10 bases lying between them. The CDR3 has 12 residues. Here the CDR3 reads CASRQDYQPQHF. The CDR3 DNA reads TGTGCCAGCCGGCAGGACTATCAGCCCCAGCATTTT.

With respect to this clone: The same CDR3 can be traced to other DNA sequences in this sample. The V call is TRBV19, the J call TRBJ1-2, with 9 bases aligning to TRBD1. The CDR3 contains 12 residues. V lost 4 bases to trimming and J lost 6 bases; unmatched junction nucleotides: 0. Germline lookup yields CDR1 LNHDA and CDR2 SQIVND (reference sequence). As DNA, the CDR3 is TGTGCCAGTAGTAGACAGGGGGATGGCTACACCTTC. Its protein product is CASSRQGDGYTF. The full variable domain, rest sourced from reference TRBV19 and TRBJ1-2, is DGGITQSPKYLFRKEGQNVTLSCEQNLNHDAMYWYRQDPGQGLRLIYYSQIVNDFQKGDIAEGYSVSREKKESFPLTVTSAQKNPTAFYLCASSRQGDGYTFGSGTRLTVV.

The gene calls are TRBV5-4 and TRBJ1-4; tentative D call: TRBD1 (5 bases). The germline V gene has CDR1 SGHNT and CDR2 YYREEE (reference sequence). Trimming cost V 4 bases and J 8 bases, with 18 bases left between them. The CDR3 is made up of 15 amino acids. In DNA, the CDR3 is TGTGCCAGCAGCCTGACCCAGGGCTTGAAGGAAAAACTGTTTTTT. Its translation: CASSLTQGLKEKLFF.